Shown below are 13 T cell receptor beta chains from a single sample sequenced in a study of T-cell memory formation after mild COVID-19. One entry per CDR3 protein, called by TCRdb with MiXCR from the 5' RACE reads. Here the sample spans approximately 60,000 distinct CDR3 sequences, 9.5% being singletons. Sequencing was carried out using PBMCs or a T cell subset sorted from them (not recorded which). These TCRs come from a man between 18 and 29 years old who had mild COVID-19 (a few samples of this study predate the infection). Cell type and time point are not known.

The gene calls are TRBV24-1 and TRBJ2-3; TRBD1 aligns across 9 bases. The CDR3 is made up of 16 amino acids. The germline CDR1 and CDR2 sequences are KGHDR and SFDVKD. V lost 3 bases, J lost 6 bases, and 9 bases stayed unmatched. Here the CDR3 reads CATSDPGTGSGDTQYF. The DNA for the CDR3 is TGTGCCACCAGTGATCCCGGGACAGGGTCAGGGGATACGCAGTATTTT.

This clonotype was seen more than once but under ten times. The chain couples TRBV15 to TRBJ2-3; a possible D gene is TRBD2 (6 bases). The CDR3 is 14 residues long. Deletions cut 0 bases from V and 5 bases from J, with 9 bases between. Germline V lookup: CDR1 LNHNV, CDR2 YYDKDF (reference sequence). The CDR3 nucleotides read TGTGCCACCAGCAGAGATGGCGGGAAAGATACGCAGTATTTT. Its translation: CATSRDGGKDTQYF.

There are a few counts of this clonotype. The chain has TRBV7-3 and TRBJ2-1, with 12 bases lining up with TRBD2. Germline V gene sequence: CDR1 SGHTA, CDR2 FQGTGA. Trimming took 5 bases from V and 2 from J; bases not matched to a gene: 4. CDR3 length equals 16 residues. This CDR3 reads CASSPASGGAYNEQFF. CDR3 DNA: TGTGCCAGCAGCCCCGCTAGCGGGGGGGCCTACAATGAGCAGTTCTTC.

This clonotype was observed a handful of times. This chain joins TRBV28 and TRBJ2-1; D unclear. The V gene's germline CDR1 is MDHEN and CDR2 SYDVKM. The CDR3 length is 11 residues. Trimming pared 8 bases from V and 6 bases from J, leaving 8 bases between. The CDR3 bases are TGTGCCAGCCAGACGCGCAATGAGCAGTTCTTC. Protein product: CASQTRNEQFF.

This clonotype showed up just a few times. The rearrangement joins TRBV10-3 to TRBJ1-6, with TRBD1 matching 7 bases. The V gene's germline CDR1 is ENHRY and CDR2 SYGVKD. Trimming removed 11 bases from V and 6 bases from J; junction bases left unmatched: 7. The CDR3 has 13 residues. As DNA, the CDR3 is TGTGCCGCCACCCGGGACAGTAATTCACCCCTCCACTTT. Translated: CAATRDSNSPLHF.

The chain joins TRBV4-1 to TRBJ2-7; tentative D call: TRBD2 (5 bases). V lost 1 base and J 0 bases, leaving 7 bases between the germline ends. Looked up from germline, CDR1 is MGHRA and CDR2 is YSYEKL. This CDR3 comprises 14 residues. DNA for the CDR3: TGCGCCAGCAGCCAAGCGGGGTTCTCCTACGAGCAGTACTTC. Its translation: CASSQAGFSYEQYF.

The rearrangement joins TRBV5-1 to TRBJ2-5; D tentatively reads TRBD1 or TRBD2 (5 bases each). The V gene lost 4 bases and the J gene lost 5 bases, with 21 bases spanning the gap. CDR1 and CDR2 (germline): SGHRS, YFSETQ. This CDR3 spans 16 amino acids. The CDR3 sequence: CASSGGLQWGGETQYF. The CDR3 DNA reads TGCGCCAGCAGCGGGGGTCTCCAGTGGGGTGGTGAGACCCAGTACTTC.

This rearrangement joins TRBV5-1 to TRBJ1-2; 7 bases align to TRBD1. Germline V CDR1 and CDR2: SGHRS, YFSETQ. J was trimmed by 6 bases and V by 4 bases; bases with no gene match: 6. This CDR3 contains 13 residues. CDR3 in amino acids: CASSHGQENGYTF. The CDR3 nucleotides are TGCGCCAGCAGCCACGGACAGGAGAATGGCTACACCTTC.

This clonotype was counted only a few times. The chain couples TRBV28 to TRBJ1-6; a possible D gene is TRBD1 (5 bases). Trimming shortened V by 6 bases and J by 7 bases, and 16 bases separated the two germline ends. The CDR3 extends over 15 amino acids. Germline assignment: CDR1 MDHEN and CDR2 SYDVKM. The CDR3 protein is CASRLEGRANSPLHF. CDR3 bases: TGTGCCAGCAGGCTGGAGGGGAGGGCAAATTCACCCCTCCACTTT. Full variable domain (outside the CDR3, taken from reference TRBV28 and TRBJ1-6): DVKVTQSSRYLVKRTGEKVFLECVQDMDHENMFWYRQDPGLGLRLIYFSYDVKMKEKGDIPEGYSVSREKKERFSLILESASTNQTSMYLCASRLEGRANSPLHFGNGTRLTVT.

This clonotype was observed at least ten times. V gene TRBV5-1 combines with J gene TRBJ2-2; D possibly corresponds to TRBD1 (6 bases). The CDR3 sequence is 15 residues long. Per the germline V gene, CDR1 is SGHRS and CDR2 is YFSETQ. V was cut by 5 bases and J by 1 base, with 12 bases left in between. Here the CDR3 reads CASSLGTRNTGELFF. For the CDR3, the DNA is TGCGCCAGCAGTTTAGGGACAAGGAACACCGGGGAGCTGTTTTTT.

In this sample, this clonotype turned up a few times. The chain employs TRBV28 and TRBJ1-2, with D unresolved. The V gene's germline CDR1 is MDHEN and CDR2 SYDVKM. This CDR3 is 14 amino acids long. Trimming took 8 bases from V and 2 from J, leaving 15 bases between them. CDR3 DNA sequence: TGTGCCAGCTCAGGACCAGTCTCAAACTATGGCTACACCTTC. Protein sequence: CASSGPVSNYGYTF.

The chain is built from TRBV20-1 and TRBJ2-3; TRBD2 aligns across 11 bases. Germline loops: CDR1 DFQATT, CDR2 SNEGSKA (reference sequence). The ends lost 5 bases at V and 2 bases at J; junction bases unmatched: 9. This CDR3 contains 16 residues. The CDR3 region has the DNA TGCAGTGCTGAGCCCCGGACTAGCGGGCACACAGATACGCAGTATTTT. Encoded protein: CSAEPRTSGHTDTQYF.

V usage is TRBV15 and J usage is TRBJ2-1; 8 bases agree with TRBD2. The CDR3 spans 12 residues. Trimming removed 1 base from V and 14 bases from J; junction bases left unmatched: 4. CDR1 and CDR2 from the germline V gene are LNHNV and YYDKDF (reference sequence). DNA of the CDR3: TGTGCCACCAGCAGAGGAAGGACTAGCAAGTTCTTC. Translated: CATSRGRTSKFF.